This note documents a single TCR beta chain sequence. No antigen is known for it. The TCR beta cDNA libraries contained unique molecular identifiers. The T cell input of about 1 to 10 million gave roughly 500,000 cDNA molecules. TCRdb reprocessed the PCR reads with MiXCR, giving one entry per CDR3 protein. In the table there are fewer than 700,000 distinct CDR3 sequences, 44% of which are singletons. This entry comes from a study of post-analysis software for immune sequencing data. Across the whole study: The patients showed relapsing-remitting, secondary progressive and progressive-relapsing multiple sclerosis courses.

The study's findings and limits: The normalized Chao1 diversity of multiple sclerosis patients was significantly lower than that of controls. Comparison of patients with controls showed roughly five TRBV segments more frequent in patients, TRBV5-6, TRBV5-1 and TRBV20-1 among them.

Germline V gene lookup returns CDR1 SGHAT and CDR2 FQNNGV. Germline trimming cut 5 bases from V and 13 bases from J; bases unmatched to any gene: 12. This CDR3 spans 16 amino acids. This sequence joins TRBV11-2 and TRBJ2-4; TRBD2 matches 15 bases. The TCR originated in a girl between 10 and 17 years old with multiple sclerosis. Sequenced: blood. The CDR3 loop reads CASSLSPGLAGGEQYF. CDR3 nucleotides: TGTGCCAGCAGCCTAAGTCCGGGACTAGCGGGAGGTGAGCAGTACTTC.